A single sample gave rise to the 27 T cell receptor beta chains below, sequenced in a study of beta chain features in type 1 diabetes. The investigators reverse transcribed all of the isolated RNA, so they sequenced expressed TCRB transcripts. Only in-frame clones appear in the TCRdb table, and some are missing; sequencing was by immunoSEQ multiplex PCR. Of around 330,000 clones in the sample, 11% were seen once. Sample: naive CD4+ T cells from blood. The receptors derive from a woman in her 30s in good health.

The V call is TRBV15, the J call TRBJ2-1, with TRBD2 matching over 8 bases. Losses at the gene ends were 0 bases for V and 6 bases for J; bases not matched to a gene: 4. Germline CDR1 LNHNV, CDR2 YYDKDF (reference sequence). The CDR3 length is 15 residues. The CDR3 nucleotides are TGTGCCACCAGCAGAGATTCGGGACTAGTCAATGAGCAGTTCTTC. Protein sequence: CATSRDSGLVNEQFF.

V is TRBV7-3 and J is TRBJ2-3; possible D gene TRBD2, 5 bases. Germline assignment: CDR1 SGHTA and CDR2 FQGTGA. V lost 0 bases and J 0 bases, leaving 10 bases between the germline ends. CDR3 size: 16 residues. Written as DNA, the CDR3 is TGTGCCAGCAGCTTAACGTCGGGGATTAGCACAGATACGCAGTATTTT. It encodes CASSLTSGISTDTQYF.

The CDR3 DNA follows: TGTGCCAGCACCCTTAACGGGGAGGCCCAAGAGACCCAGTACTTC. Translated, it gives CASTLNGEAQETQYF. This chain joins TRBV28 and TRBJ2-5, with D possibly TRBD2 on 6 matching bases. This CDR3 comprises 15 residues. Germline lookup yields CDR1 MDHEN and CDR2 SYDVKM. The V gene lost 7 bases and the J gene lost 1 base, with 16 bases spanning the gap.

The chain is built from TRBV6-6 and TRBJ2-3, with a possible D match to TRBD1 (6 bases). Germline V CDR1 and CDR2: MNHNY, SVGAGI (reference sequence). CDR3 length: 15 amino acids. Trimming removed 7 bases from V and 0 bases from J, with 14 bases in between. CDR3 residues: CASIFDRSSTDTQYF. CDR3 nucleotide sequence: TGTGCCAGCATTTTCGACAGGTCTAGCACAGATACGCAGTATTTT.

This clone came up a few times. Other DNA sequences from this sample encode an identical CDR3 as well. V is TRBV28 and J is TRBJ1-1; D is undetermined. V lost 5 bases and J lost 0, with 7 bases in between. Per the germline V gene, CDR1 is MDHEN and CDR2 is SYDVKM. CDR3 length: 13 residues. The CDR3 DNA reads TGTGCCAGCAGTGCCGGGTTGAACACTGAAGCTTTCTTT. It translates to CASSAGLNTEAFF.

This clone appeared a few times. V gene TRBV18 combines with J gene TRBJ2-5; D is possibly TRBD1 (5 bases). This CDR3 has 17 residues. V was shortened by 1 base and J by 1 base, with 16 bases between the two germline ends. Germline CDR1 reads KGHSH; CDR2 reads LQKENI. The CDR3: CASSPLEASQGQETQYF. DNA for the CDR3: TGTGCCAGCTCACCACTCGAAGCGTCCCAGGGCCAAGAGACCCAGTACTTC.

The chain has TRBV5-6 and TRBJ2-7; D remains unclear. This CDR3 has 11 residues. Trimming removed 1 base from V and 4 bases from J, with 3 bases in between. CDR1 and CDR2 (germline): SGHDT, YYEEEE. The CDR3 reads CASSLQYEQYF. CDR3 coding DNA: TGTGCCAGCAGCTTGCAGTACGAGCAGTACTTC. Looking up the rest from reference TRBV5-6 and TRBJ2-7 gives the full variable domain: DAGVTQSPTHLIKTRGQQVTLRCSPKSGHDTVSWYQQALGQGPQFIFQYYEEEERQRGNFPDRFSGHQFPNYSSELNVNALLLGDSALYLCASSLQYEQYFGPGTRLTVT.

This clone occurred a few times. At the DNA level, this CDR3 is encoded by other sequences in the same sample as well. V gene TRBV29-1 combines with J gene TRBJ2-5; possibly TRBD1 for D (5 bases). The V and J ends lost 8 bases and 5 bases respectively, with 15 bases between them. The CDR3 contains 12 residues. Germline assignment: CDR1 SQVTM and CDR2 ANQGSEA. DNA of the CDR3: TGCAGCCTGGGCCAGGGCGGCGAGACCCAGTACTTC. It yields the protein CSLGQGGETQYF. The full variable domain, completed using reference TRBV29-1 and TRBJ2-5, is SAVISQKPSRDICQRGTSLTIQCQVDSQVTMMFWYRQQPGQSLTLIATANQGSEATYESGFVIDKFPISRPNLTFSTLTVSNMSPEDSSIYLCSLGQGGETQYFGPGTRLLVL.

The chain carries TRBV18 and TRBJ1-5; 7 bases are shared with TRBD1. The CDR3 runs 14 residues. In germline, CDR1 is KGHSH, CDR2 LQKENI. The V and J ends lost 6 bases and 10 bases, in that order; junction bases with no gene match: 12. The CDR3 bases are TGTGCCAGCTCCTCAGGAACAGGGGACCCACCCCAGCATTTT. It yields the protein CASSSGTGDPPQHF.

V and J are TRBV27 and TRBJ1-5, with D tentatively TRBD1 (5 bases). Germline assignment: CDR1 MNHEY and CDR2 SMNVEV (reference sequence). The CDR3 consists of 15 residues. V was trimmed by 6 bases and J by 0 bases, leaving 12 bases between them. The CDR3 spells CASSPRGDSNQPQHF. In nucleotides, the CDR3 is TGTGCCAGCAGCCCCCGGGGGGATAGCAATCAGCCCCAGCATTTT.

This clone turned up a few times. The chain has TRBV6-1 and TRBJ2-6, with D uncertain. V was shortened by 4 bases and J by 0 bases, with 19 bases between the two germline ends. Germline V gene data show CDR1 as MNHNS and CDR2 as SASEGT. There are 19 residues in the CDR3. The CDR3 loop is CASSASALELASGANVLTF. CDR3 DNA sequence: TGTGCCAGCAGTGCCTCCGCCTTGGAGTTAGCCTCTGGGGCCAACGTCCTGACTTTC.

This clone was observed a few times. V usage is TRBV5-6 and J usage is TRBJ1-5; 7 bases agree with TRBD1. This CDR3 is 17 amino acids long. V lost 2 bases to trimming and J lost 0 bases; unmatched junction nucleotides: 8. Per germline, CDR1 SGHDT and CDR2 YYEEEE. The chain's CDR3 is CASSLRTGIYSNQPQHF. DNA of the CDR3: TGTGCCAGCAGCTTAAGGACAGGAATTTATAGCAATCAGCCCCAGCATTTT.

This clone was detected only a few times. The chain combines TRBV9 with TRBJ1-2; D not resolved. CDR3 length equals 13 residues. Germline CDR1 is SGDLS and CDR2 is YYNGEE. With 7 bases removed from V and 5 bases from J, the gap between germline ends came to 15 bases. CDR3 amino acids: CASSSWSGYGYTF. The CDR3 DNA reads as TGTGCCAGCTCCTCGTGGTCGGGGTATGGCTACACCTTC.

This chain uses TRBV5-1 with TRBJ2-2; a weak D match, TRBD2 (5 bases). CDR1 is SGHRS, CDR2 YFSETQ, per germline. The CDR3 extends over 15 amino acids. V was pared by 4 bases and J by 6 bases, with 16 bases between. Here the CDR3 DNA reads TGCGCCAGCAGCCTCGTCGGGGTCGTCTCCGGGGAGCTGTTTTTT. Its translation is CASSLVGVVSGELFF.

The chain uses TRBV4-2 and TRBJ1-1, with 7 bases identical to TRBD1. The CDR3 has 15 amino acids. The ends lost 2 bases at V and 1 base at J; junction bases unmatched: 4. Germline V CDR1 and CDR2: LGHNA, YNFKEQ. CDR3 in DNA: TGTGCCAGCAGCCAACCCGACAGGGCGAACACTGAAGCTTTCTTT. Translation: CASSQPDRANTEAFF.

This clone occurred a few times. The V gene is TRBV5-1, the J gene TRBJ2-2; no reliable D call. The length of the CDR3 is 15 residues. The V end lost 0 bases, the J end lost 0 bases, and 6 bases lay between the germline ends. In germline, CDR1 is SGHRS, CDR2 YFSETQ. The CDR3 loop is CASSLDFTNTGELFF. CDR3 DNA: TGCGCCAGCAGCTTGGATTTCACGAACACCGGGGAGCTGTTTTTT.

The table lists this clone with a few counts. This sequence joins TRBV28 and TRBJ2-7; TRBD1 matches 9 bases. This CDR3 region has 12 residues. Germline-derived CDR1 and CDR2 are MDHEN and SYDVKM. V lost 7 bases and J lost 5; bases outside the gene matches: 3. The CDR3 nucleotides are TGTGCCAGCACGGGACAGGGTAACGAGCAGTACTTC. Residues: CASTGQGNEQYF.

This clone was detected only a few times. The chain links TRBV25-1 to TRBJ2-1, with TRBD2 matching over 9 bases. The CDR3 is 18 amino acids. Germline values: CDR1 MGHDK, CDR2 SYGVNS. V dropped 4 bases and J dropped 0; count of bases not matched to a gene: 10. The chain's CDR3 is CASSVRGIAGVSYNEQFF. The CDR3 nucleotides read TGTGCCAGCAGTGTAAGGGGAATAGCGGGAGTCTCCTACAATGAGCAGTTCTTC.

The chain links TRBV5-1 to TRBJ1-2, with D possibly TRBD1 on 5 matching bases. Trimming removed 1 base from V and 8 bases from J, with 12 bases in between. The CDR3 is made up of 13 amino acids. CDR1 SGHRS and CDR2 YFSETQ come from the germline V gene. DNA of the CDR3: TGCGCCAGCAGCTTGCAGGGTCTTATCGGCTACACCTTC. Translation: CASSLQGLIGYTF.

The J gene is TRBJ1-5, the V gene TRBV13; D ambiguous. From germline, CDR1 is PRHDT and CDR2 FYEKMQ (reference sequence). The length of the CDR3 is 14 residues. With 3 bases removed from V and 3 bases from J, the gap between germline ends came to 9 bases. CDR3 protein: CASSFTGYNQPQHF. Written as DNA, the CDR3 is TGTGCCAGCAGCTTCACCGGGTACAATCAGCCCCAGCATTTT.

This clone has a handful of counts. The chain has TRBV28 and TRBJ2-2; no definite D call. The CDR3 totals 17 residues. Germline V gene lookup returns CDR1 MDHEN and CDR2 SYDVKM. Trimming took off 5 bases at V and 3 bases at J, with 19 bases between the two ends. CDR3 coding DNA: TGTGCCAGCAGTAGATCAGGAATTGGCTCCGACACCGGGGAGCTGTTTTTT. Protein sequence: CASSRSGIGSDTGELFF. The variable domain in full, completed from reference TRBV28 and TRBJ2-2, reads DVKVTQSSRYLVKRTGEKVFLECVQDMDHENMFWYRQDPGLGLRLIYFSYDVKMKEKGDIPEGYSVSREKKERFSLILESASTNQTSMYLCASSRSGIGSDTGELFFGEGSRLTVL.

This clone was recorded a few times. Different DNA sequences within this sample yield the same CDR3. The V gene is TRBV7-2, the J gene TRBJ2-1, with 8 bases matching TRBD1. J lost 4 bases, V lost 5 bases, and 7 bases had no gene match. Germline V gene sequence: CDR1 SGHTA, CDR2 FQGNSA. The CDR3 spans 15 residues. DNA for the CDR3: TGTGCCAGCAGCCTCGGACAGGGTTCTTACAATGAGCAGTTCTTC. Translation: CASSLGQGSYNEQFF.

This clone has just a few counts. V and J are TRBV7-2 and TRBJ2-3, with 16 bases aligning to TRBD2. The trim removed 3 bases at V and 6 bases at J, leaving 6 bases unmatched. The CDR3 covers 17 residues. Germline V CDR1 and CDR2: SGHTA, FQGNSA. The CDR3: CASSFGTSGRAVDTQYF. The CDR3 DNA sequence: TGTGCCAGCAGCTTTGGGACTAGCGGGAGGGCCGTGGATACGCAGTATTTT.

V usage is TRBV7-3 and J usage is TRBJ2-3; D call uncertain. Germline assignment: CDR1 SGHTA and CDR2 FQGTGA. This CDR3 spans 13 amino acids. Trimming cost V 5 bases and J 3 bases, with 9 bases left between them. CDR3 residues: CASSPARTDTQYF. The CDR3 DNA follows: TGTGCCAGCAGCCCCGCCCGGACAGATACGCAGTATTTT.

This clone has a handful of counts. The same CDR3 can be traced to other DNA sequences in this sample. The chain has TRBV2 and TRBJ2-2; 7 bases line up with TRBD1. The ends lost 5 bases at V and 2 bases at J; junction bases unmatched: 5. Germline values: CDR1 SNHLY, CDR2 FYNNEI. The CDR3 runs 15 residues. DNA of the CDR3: TGTGCCAGCAGTTCCGGGACAGCCAACACCGGGGAGCTGTTTTTT. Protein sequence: CASSSGTANTGELFF. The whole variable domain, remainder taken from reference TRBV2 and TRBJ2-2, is EPEVTQTPSHQVTQMGQEVILRCVPISNHLYFYWYRQILGQKVEFLVSFYNNEISEKSEIFDDQFSVERPDGSNFTLKIRSTKLEDSAMYFCASSSGTANTGELFFGEGSRLTVL.

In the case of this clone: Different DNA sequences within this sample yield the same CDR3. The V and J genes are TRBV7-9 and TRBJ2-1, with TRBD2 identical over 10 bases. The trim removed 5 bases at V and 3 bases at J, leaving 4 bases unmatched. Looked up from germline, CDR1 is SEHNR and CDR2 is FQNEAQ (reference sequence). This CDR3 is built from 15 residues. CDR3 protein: CASSPGTSVYNEQFF. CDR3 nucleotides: TGTGCCAGCAGCCCCGGGACTAGCGTCTACAATGAGCAGTTCTTC.

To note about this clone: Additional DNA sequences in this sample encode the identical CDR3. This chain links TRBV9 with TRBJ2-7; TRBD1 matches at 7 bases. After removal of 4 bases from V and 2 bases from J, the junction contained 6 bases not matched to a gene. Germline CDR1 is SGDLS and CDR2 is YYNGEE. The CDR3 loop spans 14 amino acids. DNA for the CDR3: TGTGCCAGCAGCCCTCGGACAGGAACCTACGAGCAGTACTTC. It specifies CASSPRTGTYEQYF.